The next 10 T cell receptor beta chains were all read from a single sample in a study of cytomegalovirus exposure and HLA in healthy donors. Primers: 60 Vbeta forward and 13 Jbeta reverse. The data were produced by immunoSEQ multiplex PCR, yet TCRdb's version contains in-frame clones alone and is incomplete. Here the sample spans about 160,000 clones, roughly four fifths being singletons. Sequences were obtained from PBMCs. These receptors all stem from a female donor in good health and CMV-seronegative.

This clone was detected only a few times. The chain carries TRBV6-5 and TRBJ1-1, with D possibly being TRBD1 (5 bases). Germline CDR1 is MNHEY and CDR2 is SVGAGI. There are 15 residues in the CDR3. V gave up 2 bases and J gave up 4 bases, with 14 bases separating them. Here the CDR3 reads CASSYGGGVGTEAFF. CDR3 nucleotide sequence: TGTGCCAGCAGTTACGGTGGGGGGGTGGGCACTGAAGCTTTCTTT.

V gene TRBV10-2 combines with J gene TRBJ2-6; 9 nucleotides align to TRBD1. Per germline, CDR1 WSHSY and CDR2 SAAADI. CDR3 size: 18 residues. With V trimmed by 6 bases and J by 1 base, 10 bases remained unmatched. The CDR3 coding sequence is TGCGCCAGCAGCGCAACCGGGACAGGGCAATCTGGGGCCAACGTCCTGACTTTC. Amino acids: CASSATGTGQSGANVLTF.

Here the CDR3 DNA reads TGTGCCAGCAGCCCCCGGGACAGGGTCTCCTACGAGCAGTACTTC. This encodes CASSPRDRVSYEQYF. V and J are TRBV14 and TRBJ2-7; 9 bases line up with TRBD1. The trim removed 4 bases at V and 0 bases at J, leaving 4 bases unmatched. CDR1 is SGHDN, CDR2 FVKESK, per germline. The CDR3 is 15 amino acids.

The chain has TRBV9 and TRBJ1-1, with TRBD1 matching over 8 bases. Germline-derived CDR1 and CDR2 are SGDLS and YYNGEE. The junction had 8 bases not matched to a gene; V was cut back by 0 bases and J by 13 bases. CDR3 length equals 13 residues. In DNA form, the CDR3 reads TGTGCCAGCAGCGTAGACGGGACAGGCTTTGATTTCTTT. Its translation: CASSVDGTGFDFF.

Comment on this clone: At one end, the junction sequence differs from germline, possibly due to a read error. The rearrangement links TRBV28 to TRBJ1-5; TRBD1 matches 7 bases. Germline V gene sequence: CDR1 MDHEN, CDR2 SYDVKM. The CDR3 contains 13 residues. CDR3 sequence: CASSLGDSTLMEF. Written as DNA, the CDR3 is TGTGCCAGCAGTTTGGGGGACAGCACCCTAATGGAATTT.

This clone was observed once. The J gene is TRBJ1-1, the V gene TRBV19; weak D call: TRBD1 (5 bases). CDR1 is LNHDA and CDR2 is SQIVND in the germline V gene (reference sequence). Deletions cut 6 bases from V and 2 bases from J, with 10 bases between. CDR3 length equals 13 residues. CDR3 sequence reads: CASSLRGNTEAFF. CDR3 DNA: TGTGCCAGTAGCTTGCGGGGCAACACTGAAGCTTTCTTT.

V gene TRBV18 combines with J gene TRBJ2-1; TRBD2 might be the D (6 bases). The germline V and J ends were trimmed by 3 bases and 1 base, with 10 bases remaining between them. This CDR3 spans 15 amino acids. Germline V gene data show CDR1 as KGHSH and CDR2 as LQKENI. CDR3 protein: CASSPTGGSYNEQFF. For the CDR3, the DNA is TGTGCCAGCTCACCTACTGGGGGGTCCTACAATGAGCAGTTCTTC.

V and J are TRBV28 and TRBJ1-5, with no clear D. Trimming pared 2 bases from V and 4 bases from J, leaving 6 bases between. This CDR3 is built from 13 residues. CDR1 and CDR2 (germline): MDHEN, SYDVKM. CDR3 loop: CASSLTENQPQHF. The CDR3 DNA reads as TGTGCCAGCAGTTTAACGGAGAATCAGCCCCAGCATTTT.

CDR3 loop: CASSLDGPLEGTQYF. CDR3 bases: TGTGCCAGCAGCTTAGACGGTCCCTTGGAGGGGACCCAGTACTTC. V is TRBV7-3 and J is TRBJ2-5; maybe TRBD2 (6 bases). Looked up from germline, CDR1 is SGHTA and CDR2 is FQGTGA. The CDR3 runs 15 residues. Trimming stripped 2 bases from V and 7 bases from J, with 17 bases between.

This chain joins TRBV30 and TRBJ2-5; TRBD1 matches at 7 bases. CDR1 is GTSNPN, CDR2 SVGIG, per germline (reference sequence). V lost 5 bases, J lost 4 bases, and 7 bases stayed unmatched. The CDR3 is 13 residues long. This chain's CDR3 is CAWGLPGGETQYF. The CDR3 DNA follows: TGTGCCTGGGGACTCCCAGGGGGAGAGACCCAGTACTTC.